The 27 T cell receptor beta chains given below trace back to one sample, sequenced in a study of PD-1 blockade in classical Hodgkin lymphoma (TCRdb year 2020). To prepare the library, the immunoSEQ multiplex PCR assay was applied. As stored in TCRdb, this immuneACCESS dataset retains in-frame rearrangements with V and J assigned. A fraction of the clones does not appear; measured against another copy, unresolved V genes explain less than half of the discrepancy, and the remainder lacks a known reason. The sample table holds tens of thousands of clones, of which more than 70% were seen once. Of the sample, 37% falls within the top ten clones. In light of the paper, this sample's time point label describes: cycle 4 day 1 (C4D1), after 6 weeks of nivolumab. Every trial patient had relapsed after autologous stem cell transplantation, and cohorts A, B and C differed in prior brentuximab vedotin exposure.

The specimen was peripheral blood mononuclear cells (PBMCs), collected before the fourth cycle of nivolumab. The receptor source for this set is a human donor with classical Hodgkin lymphoma.

The genes are TRBV11-3 and TRBJ2-5; D may be TRBD1 (5 bases). The germline V gene encodes CDR1 SGHNT and CDR2 YENEEA. The CDR3 extends over 13 amino acids. Trimming pared 6 bases from V and 3 bases from J, leaving 11 bases between. Here the CDR3 reads CASSSTGEETQYF. The CDR3 coding sequence is TGTGCCAGCAGTTCCACAGGAGAAGAGACCCAGTACTTC.

The genes are TRBV18 and TRBJ2-2; maybe TRBD1 (5 bases). Trimming took 2 bases from V and 0 from J, leaving 10 bases between them. The CDR3 totals 16 residues. CDR1 is KGHSH and CDR2 is LQKENI in the germline V gene. As DNA, the CDR3 is TGTGCCAGCTCACCAATTGCGACAGCGAACACCGGGGAGCTGTTTTTT. This translates into CASSPIATANTGELFF.

The V call is TRBV5-1, the J call TRBJ2-7; 8 bases agree with TRBD2. The CDR3 contains 16 residues. V lost 3 bases to trimming and J lost 0 bases; unmatched junction nucleotides: 8. Germline assignment: CDR1 SGHRS and CDR2 YFSETQ. The CDR3 nucleotides are TGCGCCAGCAGCTACGTCGGGAGGGAGGGCTCCTACGAGCAGTACTTC. Residues: CASSYVGREGSYEQYF.

The chain recombines TRBV18 with TRBJ2-5; possibly TRBD2 for D (5 bases). Germline V gene data show CDR1 as KGHSH and CDR2 as LQKENI. This CDR3 region has 14 residues. Trimming took off 3 bases at V and 5 bases at J, with 13 bases between the two ends. This CDR3 reads CASSPVPGVETQYF. CDR3 coding DNA: TGTGCCAGCTCACCCGTCCCCGGGGTGGAGACCCAGTACTTC.

This clone was counted between two and nine times. This chain links TRBV7-2 with TRBJ1-2; D possibly corresponds to TRBD1 (6 bases). From germline, CDR1 is SGHTA and CDR2 FQGNSA. This CDR3 is 12 amino acids long. V dropped 5 bases and J dropped 6 bases, with 10 bases sitting between them. CDR3 in amino acids: CASSPRTDGYTF. CDR3 in DNA: TGTGCCAGCAGCCCCCGGACAGATGGCTACACCTTC.

This chain links TRBV7-3 with TRBJ2-1; 8 bases fit TRBD1. V shed 5 bases and J 5 bases; nucleotides not matched to a gene: 2. This CDR3 spans 13 amino acids. Germline V CDR1 and CDR2: SGHTA, FQGTGA. This CDR3 reads CASSQGADNEQFF. The CDR3 coding sequence is TGTGCCAGCAGCCAGGGGGCAGACAATGAGCAGTTCTTC.

The CDR3 loop is CASSSGQLGADTQYF. DNA for the CDR3: TGTGCCAGCAGCTCAGGACAGTTAGGGGCAGATACGCAGTATTTT. The J gene is TRBJ2-3, the V gene TRBV9, with D possibly being TRBD1 (6 bases). Trimming removed 4 bases at V and 4 bases at J, with 16 bases between. Germline V gene data show CDR1 as SGDLS and CDR2 as YYNGEE. The CDR3 consists of 15 residues.

This clone appeared once. V gene TRBV5-1 combines with J gene TRBJ2-2; 7 bases fit TRBD1. V gave up 4 bases and J gave up 1 base; unmatched junction bases: 4. This CDR3 contains 15 residues. Germline V gives CDR1 SGHRS, CDR2 YFSETQ. In DNA, the CDR3 is TGCGCCAGCAGCCTAGGGGACAGGAACACCGGGGAGCTGTTTTTT. It specifies CASSLGDRNTGELFF.

The J gene is TRBJ1-1, the V gene TRBV6-6, with D maybe TRBD1 (5 bases). V lost 5 bases, J lost 1 base, and 11 bases lay in between. The CDR3 runs to 14 residues. Germline V gene sequence: CDR1 MNHNY, CDR2 SVGAGI (reference sequence). The DNA of the CDR3 is TGTGCCAGCAGTGACGTGGGGACGAACACTGAAGCTTTCTTT. Protein: CASSDVGTNTEAFF.

V is TRBV30 and J is TRBJ2-5; no clear D gene. This CDR3 is 15 amino acids long. The V end was cut by 3 bases, the J end by 5 bases, with 19 bases between. From germline, CDR1 is GTSNPN and CDR2 SVGIG (reference sequence). Written as DNA, the CDR3 is TGTGCCTGGAGCCGGCGGCTCGATTTAGGGGAGACCCAGTACTTC. Its protein is CAWSRRLDLGETQYF.

This clone was detected only a few times. This chain links TRBV11-2 with TRBJ1-2; D uncertain. Germline V gives CDR1 SGHAT, CDR2 FQNNGV. The CDR3 is 14 amino acids. The ends were cut back, 0 bases at V and 5 bases at J, with 10 bases in the middle. The CDR3 loop reads CASSLDRNIYGYTF. For the CDR3, the DNA is TGTGCCAGCAGCTTAGACCGAAACATTTATGGCTACACCTTC.

This chain links TRBV7-2 with TRBJ2-2, with 14 positions matching TRBD2. The germline gives CDR1 SGHTA, CDR2 FQGNSA. The V segment lost 3 bases and the J segment 4 bases; nucleotides outside the gene matches: 7. The CDR3 runs to 18 residues. The CDR3 bases are TGTGCCAGCAGCTTCCGGACTAGCGGGGGGTCGGCCACCGGGGAGCTGTTTTTT. Amino acids: CASSFRTSGGSATGELFF.

The rearrangement joins TRBV19 to TRBJ2-2, with no clear D. Germline-derived CDR1 and CDR2 are LNHDA and SQIVND (reference sequence). The CDR3 sequence is 15 residues long. V lost 0 bases and J 5 bases, leaving 10 bases between the germline ends. In DNA, the CDR3 is TGTGCCAGTAGTATAGAAAAGACAATAACCGGGGAGCTGTTTTTT. Translating it yields CASSIEKTITGELFF.

The genes are TRBV19 and TRBJ1-2, with D unresolved. Germline CDR1 LNHDA, CDR2 SQIVND (reference sequence). Deletions cut 4 bases from V and 3 bases from J, with 15 bases between. This CDR3 region has 15 residues. CDR3 protein: CASSNFEAVYYGYTF. Written as DNA, the CDR3 is TGTGCCAGTAGTAATTTTGAGGCGGTCTACTATGGCTACACCTTC.

As for this clone: Sequence at one end of the junction differs from germline and may be a read error. The gene calls are TRBV7-3 and TRBJ2-1; D is unclear. This CDR3 comprises 13 residues. Per the germline V gene, CDR1 is SGHTA and CDR2 is FQGTGA. The CDR3 spells CASSTSLYDEQFF. As DNA, the CDR3 is TGTGCCAGCAGCACATCACTCTACGATGAGCAGTTCTTC.

The CDR3 loop reads CASRISRGFSGNTIYF. The CDR3 DNA sequence: TGTGCCAGTAGGATTTCAAGGGGGTTCTCTGGAAACACCATATATTTT. The rearrangement uses TRBV19 and TRBJ1-3; D may be TRBD1 (6 bases). This CDR3 is built from 16 residues. Germline V gives CDR1 LNHDA, CDR2 SQIVND (reference sequence). Trimming removed 6 bases from V and 0 bases from J, with 15 bases in between.

The J gene is TRBJ2-2, the V gene TRBV5-4, with 12 bases aligning to TRBD2. The V gene end was trimmed by 0 bases and the J gene end by 2 bases; junction bases not matched to a gene: 5. Germline CDR1 is SGHNT and CDR2 is YYREEE (reference sequence). CDR3 size: 18 residues. CDR3 in DNA: TGTGCCAGCAGCTTGGGTCTAGCGGGGGGGCGAAACACCGGGGAGCTGTTTTTT. It encodes CASSLGLAGGRNTGELFF.

This clone was recorded once. The rearrangement links TRBV5-1 to TRBJ2-5; 8 bases align to TRBD2. V was clipped by 0 bases and J by 5 bases; unmatched bases: 6. Per germline, CDR1 SGHRS and CDR2 YFSETQ. The CDR3 spans 15 residues. Here the CDR3 DNA reads TGCGCCAGCAGCTTGGAAATCGGGGGGGCGGAGACCCAGTACTTC. It encodes CASSLEIGGAETQYF.

The genes are TRBV16 and TRBJ1-5, with TRBD1 identical over 7 bases. The CDR3 has 15 amino acids. Germline assignment: CDR1 KGHSY and CDR2 FQNENV. The junction had 5 bases not matched to a gene; V was cut back by 4 bases and J by 2 bases. CDR3 in amino acids: CASSPRGGGNQPQHF. The CDR3 DNA reads TGTGCCAGCAGCCCCCGAGGGGGCGGCAATCAGCCCCAGCATTTT.

J is TRBJ2-3 and V is TRBV18, with TRBD1 as a possible D gene (5 bases). V lost 3 bases to trimming and J lost 1 base, with 14 bases between them. The CDR3 runs to 16 residues. Germline V gene data show CDR1 as KGHSH and CDR2 as LQKENI. DNA for the CDR3: TGTGCCAGCTCACCCACGACAGTGCTAGGCACAGATACGCAGTATTTT. Translation: CASSPTTVLGTDTQYF.

This sequence joins TRBV18 and TRBJ2-1; D is unresolved. The CDR3 sequence is 16 residues long. V was pared by 2 bases and J by 0 bases, with 11 bases between. Germline loops: CDR1 KGHSH, CDR2 LQKENI. CDR3 coding DNA: TGTGCCAGCTCACCAAACGATTGGAGCTCCTACAATGAGCAGTTCTTC. It is translated as CASSPNDWSSYNEQFF. The entire variable domain, with the rest obtained from reference TRBV18 and TRBJ2-1, is as follows: NAGVMQNPRHLVRRRGQEARLRCSPMKGHSHVYWYRQLPEEGLKFMVYLQKENIIDESGMPKERFSAEFPKEGPSILRIQQVVRGDSAAYFCASSPNDWSSYNEQFFGPGTRLTVL.

This clone was observed once. The chain employs TRBV11-3 and TRBJ1-5; TRBD1 is a possible D gene (5 bases). V lost 5 bases and J lost 0, with 11 bases in between. Germline V gives CDR1 SGHNT, CDR2 YENEEA. CDR3 length: 15 amino acids. The chain's CDR3 is CASSIMTDSNQPQHF. Written as DNA, the CDR3 is TGTGCCAGCAGCATAATGACAGATAGCAATCAGCCCCAGCATTTT.

V usage is TRBV7-3 and J usage is TRBJ2-2, with 7 nucleotides matching TRBD1. V dropped 2 bases and J dropped 3; count of bases not matched to a gene: 3. Germline CDR1 reads SGHTA; CDR2 reads FQGTGA. The CDR3 runs 15 residues. The CDR3 sequence: CASSLGTVDTGELFF. CDR3 DNA sequence: TGTGCCAGCAGCTTAGGGACAGTTGACACCGGGGAGCTGTTTTTT.

The chain uses TRBV30 and TRBJ1-1, with D unclear. V was shortened by 7 bases and J by 0 bases, with 15 bases between the two germline ends. The germline gives CDR1 GTSNPN, CDR2 SVGIG (reference sequence). The CDR3 totals 14 residues. CDR3 sequence: CASLKTGVNTEAFF. The CDR3 DNA reads TGTGCCTCATTAAAAACCGGGGTGAACACTGAAGCTTTCTTT.

This clone was seen a handful of times. This chain uses TRBV5-1 with TRBJ1-2; TRBD1 is a possible D gene (5 bases). Per the germline V gene, CDR1 is SGHRS and CDR2 is YFSETQ. Between the trimmed V and J ends, which lost 4 bases and 7 bases, there was a span of 20 bases. This CDR3 has 15 amino acids. CDR3 in amino acids: CASSPSLGREGGYTF. As DNA, the CDR3 is TGCGCCAGCAGCCCGTCACTGGGCAGGGAGGGTGGCTACACCTTC.

This chain uses TRBV6-5 with TRBJ1-2; D call uncertain. Germline-derived CDR1 and CDR2 are MNHEY and SVGAGI. The CDR3 length is 15 residues. The V end lost 8 bases, the J end lost 7 bases, and 23 bases lay between the germline ends. CDR3 sequence: CASSGRGGRWVGYTF. CDR3 coding DNA: TGTGCCAGCTCCGGACGGGGAGGGAGGTGGGTTGGCTACACCTTC.

The chain links TRBV5-1 to TRBJ2-5; D uncertain. The ends were cut back, 0 bases at V and 5 bases at J, with 8 bases in the middle. The CDR3 contains 13 residues. Germline V CDR1 and CDR2: SGHRS, YFSETQ. Here the CDR3 DNA reads TGCGCCAGCAGCTTGGGTTGGGTGGAGACCCAGTACTTC. It codes for CASSLGWVETQYF.